The 11 T cell receptor beta chains in this list originate from one sample, sequenced in a study of identical twins. TCRdb redid the calling of the 5' RACE reads with MiXCR, one entry per CDR3 protein. The profile shows hundreds of thousands of distinct CDR3 sequences, around 8.3% of them singletons. The same specimen was also included in a second study, on yellow fever vaccine responses in identical twins.

Sequenced material: PBMCs. The receptors derive from a young woman in good health.

This clonotype turned up a few times. The rearrangement uses TRBV20-1 and TRBJ2-1; the D gene is possibly TRBD2 (5 bases). Between the trimmed V and J ends, which lost 6 bases and 3 bases, there was a span of 15 bases. CDR1 and CDR2 from the germline V gene are DFQATT and SNEGSKA (reference sequence). This CDR3 has 14 amino acids. CDR3 sequence reads: CSAYREASYNEQFF. The CDR3 region has the DNA TGCAGTGCATATCGGGAAGCCAGCTACAATGAGCAGTTCTTC.

In this sample, this clonotype turned up a few times. The genes are TRBV4-2 and TRBJ2-7, with D perhaps matching TRBD1 or TRBD2 (7 bases each). V was cut by 0 bases and J by 1 base, with 13 bases left in between. The CDR3 spans 16 residues. Germline V gives CDR1 LGHNA, CDR2 YNFKEQ. CDR3 coding DNA: TGTGCCAGCAGCCAAGATCCAGGGGGAGGGTCCTACGAGCAGTACTTC. It specifies CASSQDPGGGSYEQYF.

This clonotype was observed at least ten times. J is TRBJ1-6 and V is TRBV5-1; 8 nucleotides agree with TRBD1. The CDR3 contains 15 residues. Germline values: CDR1 SGHRS, CDR2 YFSETQ. V trimming: 0 bases; J trimming: 10 bases; junction bases outside the gene matches: 6. The CDR3 spells CASSLERTGNSPLHF. In DNA form, the CDR3 reads TGCGCCAGCAGCTTGGAGAGGACAGGGAACTCACCCCTCCACTTT.

This clonotype has at least ten counts. V usage is TRBV20-1 and J usage is TRBJ2-1; the D gene is possibly TRBD2 (6 bases). The CDR3 contains 16 residues. Trimming pared 6 bases from V and 8 bases from J, leaving 26 bases between. CDR1 is DFQATT and CDR2 is SNEGSKA in the germline V gene (reference sequence). This chain's CDR3 is CSAAPLARQTNYEQFF. DNA for the CDR3: TGCAGTGCCGCCCCACTAGCCCGTCAAACTAACTATGAGCAGTTCTTC.

In this sample, this clonotype turned up many times. V usage is TRBV20-1 and J usage is TRBJ2-5, with D perhaps TRBD2 (6 bases). Trimming took off 0 bases at V and 2 bases at J, with 10 bases between the two ends. Germline values: CDR1 DFQATT, CDR2 SNEGSKA (reference sequence). The CDR3 length is 14 residues. The CDR3 DNA sequence: TGCAGTGCTAGAGATGGGGGGATACAAGAGACCCAGTACTTC. Its protein product is CSARDGGIQETQYF.

J is TRBJ1-6 and V is TRBV12-3 or TRBV12-4; D remains unclear. V dropped 6 bases and J dropped 5 bases, with 14 bases sitting between them. The CDR3 has 15 residues. The CDR3 DNA reads TGTGCCAGCAGCCCTGACGGGGTCGATAATTCACCCCTCCACTTT. It codes for CASSPDGVDNSPLHF.

This chain connects TRBV7-2 to TRBJ2-4; D might be TRBD1 (5 bases). This CDR3 comprises 15 residues. V dropped 2 bases and J dropped 5 bases, with 13 bases sitting between them. Per germline, CDR1 SGHTA and CDR2 FQGNSA. CDR3 in DNA: TGTGCCAGCAGCTTACCAGGGCTAGATCAAAACATTCAGTACTTC. It translates to CASSLPGLDQNIQYF. Full variable domain (remainder filled in from reference TRBV7-2 and TRBJ2-4): GAGVSQSPSNKVTEKGKDVELRCDPISGHTALYWYRQSLGQGLEFLIYFQGNSAPDKSGLPSDRFSAERTGGSVSTLTIQRTQQEDSAVYLCASSLPGLDQNIQYFGAGTRLSVL.

The chain is built from TRBV28 and TRBJ2-6; D uncertain. Germline CDR1 reads MDHEN; CDR2 reads SYDVKM. V was pared by 6 bases and J by 0 bases, with 12 bases between. The CDR3 is 16 amino acids. The CDR3 loop reads CASRSPRTSGANVLTF. The DNA for the CDR3 is TGTGCCAGCAGAAGTCCCCGAACCTCTGGGGCCAACGTCCTGACTTTC.

In this sample, this clonotype turned up a few times. The V and J genes are TRBV12-3 or TRBV12-4 and TRBJ2-2, with 8 bases fitting TRBD1. The junction had 16 bases not matched to a gene; V was cut back by 3 bases and J by 1 base. There are 20 residues in the CDR3. CDR3 region: CASSLSPLVQGALNTGELFF. CDR3 nucleotides: TGTGCCAGCAGTTTGTCCCCTTTGGTGCAGGGGGCCCTGAACACCGGGGAGCTGTTTTTT.

The rearrangement links TRBV19 to TRBJ2-6, with D perhaps matching TRBD1 (6 bases). The germline CDR1 and CDR2 sequences are LNHDA and SQIVND (reference sequence). Trimming took off 6 bases at V and 1 base at J, with 13 bases between the two ends. The CDR3 is 16 residues long. CDR3 region: CASRDFDRSGANVLTF. DNA of the CDR3: TGTGCCAGTAGGGATTTTGACAGGTCTGGGGCCAACGTCCTGACTTTC.

J is TRBJ1-5 and V is TRBV20-1; possible D gene TRBD1, 6 bases. Between the trimmed V and J ends, which lost 0 bases and 0 bases, there was a span of 15 bases. CDR3 length: 17 residues. Germline CDR1 is DFQATT and CDR2 is SNEGSKA (reference sequence). CDR3 nucleotide sequence: TGCAGTGCTAGAGATAGGGGGACTGTCAATAGCAATCAGCCCCAGCATTTT. Protein sequence: CSARDRGTVNSNQPQHF.